The 11 T cell receptor beta chains listed next were all sequenced from one sample in a study of siplizumab effects on memory and regulatory T cells. The assay was immunoSEQ multiplex PCR, and TCRdb's table has in-frame clones only and misses some. This sample has 85,000 to 95,000 clones, with around 94% found just once. Sample: non-Treg CD4+ T cells sorted from blood. These receptors all stem from a human donor in good health.

The chain combines TRBV4-3 with TRBJ2-3; TRBD2 matches at 15 bases. Germline values: CDR1 LGHNA, CDR2 YSLEER. Unmatched junction bases numbered 7, after V lost 1 base and J lost 8 bases. The CDR3 is 17 amino acids. The CDR3 here is CASSQVARTSGRATQYF. CDR3 in DNA: TGCGCCAGCAGCCAAGTCGCAAGGACTAGCGGGAGGGCTACGCAGTATTTT.

This sequence joins TRBV6-1 and TRBJ1-1, with D possibly matching TRBD1 (6 bases). CDR3 size: 15 residues. The V gene lost 6 bases and the J gene lost 4 bases, with 18 bases spanning the gap. CDR1 and CDR2 from the germline V gene are MNHNS and SASEGT. CDR3 nucleotides: TGTGCCAGCAGCCTAGAAGGGGGGGTGGGCACTGAAGCTTTCTTT. Its translation is CASSLEGGVGTEAFF.

The chain joins TRBV6-1 to TRBJ2-7; possibly TRBD1 for D (6 bases). The V gene lost 9 bases and the J gene lost 7 bases, with 22 bases spanning the gap. The CDR3 spans 14 residues. Germline-derived CDR1 and CDR2 are MNHNS and SASEGT. The chain's CDR3 is CASILGRGLGEQYF. The CDR3 region has the DNA TGTGCCAGTATACTTGGCAGGGGCCTCGGGGAGCAGTACTTC.

The chain recombines TRBV29-1 with TRBJ1-3; no reliable D call. CDR3 length equals 15 residues. Trimming cost V 4 bases and J 2 bases, with 15 bases left between them. Per germline, CDR1 SQVTM and CDR2 ANQGSEA. CDR3 DNA: TGCAGCGTTGGAGAACCCGGGAATCCTGGAAACACCATATATTTT. This codes for CSVGEPGNPGNTIYF.

V gene TRBV7-3 combines with J gene TRBJ1-2, with 7 positions matching TRBD1. Germline V gives CDR1 SGHTA, CDR2 FQGTGA. J was trimmed by 6 bases and V by 5 bases; bases with no gene match: 6. The length of the CDR3 is 13 residues. The CDR3 spells CASSPRTGDGYTF. CDR3 nucleotide sequence: TGTGCCAGCAGCCCACGGACAGGAGATGGCTACACCTTC.

The gene calls are TRBV10-3 and TRBJ1-1; no clear D gene. Trimming left V 7 bases short and J 4 bases short, with 16 bases between. The CDR3 is made up of 14 amino acids. Germline CDR1 is ENHRY and CDR2 is SYGVKD. CDR3 nucleotide sequence: TGTGCCATCACGTCTTCGCAGCCAAGCACTGAAGCTTTCTTT. It specifies CAITSSQPSTEAFF.

This clone was recorded once. CDR3 in amino acids: CASSPPGQRLEKLFF. CDR3 coding DNA: TGTGCCAGCAGCCCCCCGGGACAGCGGCTTGAAAAACTGTTTTTT. The chain employs TRBV11-2 and TRBJ1-4; 7 positions agree with TRBD1. The CDR3 spans 15 residues. Germline V gene sequence: CDR1 SGHAT, CDR2 FQNNGV. V shed 5 bases, J shed 7 bases, and the junction held 10 bases outside the gene matches. The full variable domain, completed using reference TRBV11-2 and TRBJ1-4, is EAGVAQSPRYKIIEKRQSVAFWCNPISGHATLYWYQQILGQGPKLLIQFQNNGVVDDSQLPKDRFSAERLKGVDSTLKIQPAKLEDSAVYLCASSPPGQRLEKLFFGSGTQLSVL.

The CDR3 loop reads CASSLIGGKNTEAFF. Here the CDR3 DNA reads TGTGCCAGCAGCTTAATAGGGGGCAAGAACACTGAAGCTTTCTTT. This rearrangement joins TRBV27 to TRBJ1-1; 7 nucleotides match TRBD1. Germline V CDR1 and CDR2: MNHEY, SMNVEV (reference sequence). The CDR3 consists of 15 residues. The ends lost 6 bases at V and 1 base at J; junction bases unmatched: 8.

CDR3 coding DNA: TGTGCCAGCAGTCAAATCACAGATACGCAGTATTTT. Encoded protein: CASSQITDTQYF. This rearrangement joins TRBV11-3 to TRBJ2-3, with unresolved D. V lost 6 bases and J 2 bases, leaving 6 bases between the germline ends. The CDR3 has 12 residues. CDR1 and CDR2 from the germline V gene are SGHNT and YENEEA.

This chain connects TRBV4-2 to TRBJ1-1, with a possible D match to TRBD1 (6 bases). CDR1 LGHNA and CDR2 YNFKEQ come from the germline V gene. The CDR3 is 16 amino acids. V dropped 3 bases and J dropped 1 base, with 15 bases sitting between them. CDR3 protein: CASSQGADGGNTEAFF. The CDR3 nucleotides read TGTGCCAGCAGCCAGGGGGCCGATGGGGGGAACACTGAAGCTTTCTTT.

Here the CDR3 reads CASSSRGPGAYEQYF. CDR3 DNA: TGTGCCAGCAGCTCTAGGGGGCCGGGGGCCTACGAGCAGTACTTC. The V call is TRBV7-2, the J call TRBJ2-7, with D possibly matching TRBD1 (7 bases). CDR1 and CDR2 (germline): SGHTA, FQGNSA. The CDR3 has 15 residues. V lost 4 bases to trimming and J lost 2 bases, with 15 bases between them. The full variable domain, with the rest looked up from reference TRBV7-2 and TRBJ2-7, is GAGVSQSPSNKVTEKGKDVELRCDPISGHTALYWYRQSLGQGLEFLIYFQGNSAPDKSGLPSDRFSAERTGGSVSTLTIQRTQQEDSAVYLCASSSRGPGAYEQYFGPGTRLTVT.